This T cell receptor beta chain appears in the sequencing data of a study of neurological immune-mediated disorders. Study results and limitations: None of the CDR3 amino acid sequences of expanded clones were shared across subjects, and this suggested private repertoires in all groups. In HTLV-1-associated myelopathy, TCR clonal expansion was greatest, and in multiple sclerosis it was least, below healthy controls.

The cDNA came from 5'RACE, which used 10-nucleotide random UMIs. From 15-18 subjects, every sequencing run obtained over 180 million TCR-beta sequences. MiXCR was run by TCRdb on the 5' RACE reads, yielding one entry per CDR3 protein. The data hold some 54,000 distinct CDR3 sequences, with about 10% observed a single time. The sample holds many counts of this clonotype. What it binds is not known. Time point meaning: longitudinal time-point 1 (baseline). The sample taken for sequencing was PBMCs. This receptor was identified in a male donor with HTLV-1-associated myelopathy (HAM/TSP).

CDR3 in amino acids: CASSLGHLNTGELFF. The CDR3 nucleotides read TGCGCCAGCAGCTTGGGTCATCTAAACACCGGGGAGCTGTTTTTT. The chain couples TRBV5-1 to TRBJ2-2; D is undetermined. The germline V gene encodes CDR1 SGHRS and CDR2 YFSETQ. The CDR3 is 15 residues long. Trimming shortened V by 0 bases and J by 2 bases, and 8 bases separated the two germline ends.